The T cell receptor beta chain described here comes from a study of blood T cell repertoires in COVID-19. The CDR3 consists of 14 residues. V lost 1 base, J lost 2 bases, and 9 bases lay in between. Looked up from germline, CDR1 is SGHRS and CDR2 is YFSETQ. About this clone: Other DNA sequences in the same sample also yield this CDR3.

Profiled with immunoSEQ multiplex PCR; TCRdb holds only in-frame clones, not every one. The data show approximately 300,000 clones, with 90% seen just once and almost 4% held by the top ten. This chain joins TRBV5-1 and TRBJ1-2; D might be TRBD1 (6 bases). The source material was PBMCs or T cells enriched from blood (not recorded which). The receptor's source is a young woman who had been exposed to COVID-19. CDR3 loop: CASSLSQGNYGYTF. The CDR3 bases are TGCGCCAGCAGCTTGAGCCAGGGGAACTATGGCTACACCTTC.